These T cell receptor beta chains were read from a single sample in a study of Graves' ophthalmopathy and Graves' hyperthyroidism. MiXCR, run by TCRdb on the multiplex PCR reads, gives a single entry per CDR3 protein. The table includes almost 750,000 distinct CDR3 sequences, roughly 40% detected once. Source material: peripheral blood. These TCRs come from an adult man with Graves' ophthalmopathy. The CDR3 runs from the conserved cysteine through the conserved F or W. The order of the fields is V gene, D gene, clone size, J gene, CDR3 protein. D genes are given only for firm matches. A row's size may be missing; if present it is once, few, many or a size class.

TRBV11-2	NA	NA	TRBJ2-5	CASSLYSGQETQYF
TRBV6-5	TRBD2	NA	TRBJ2-7	CASRISSGETYEQYF
TRBV29-1	NA	many	TRBJ2-5	CSAHLGEETQYF
TRBV10-2	TRBD1	many	TRBJ1-6	CASSNRGSYNSPLHF
TRBV7-9	TRBD2	many	TRBJ2-5	CASSLEAGQETQYF
TRBV24-1	NA	many	TRBJ1-4	CATSATGEKLFF
TRBV7-9	NA	many	TRBJ1-3	CASSLDSGNTIYF
TRBV5-1	TRBD1	many	TRBJ1-2	CASSIDRDVYGYTF
TRBV29-1	NA	NA	TRBJ2-7	CSVEAGSQVTYEQYF
TRBV7-9	NA	once	TRBJ1-1	CASASGGGEGPPYAEAFF
TRBV10-3	NA	many	TRBJ2-7	CAIRDSGISYEQYF
TRBV10-3	TRBD2	NA	TRBJ2-7	CASGGGREQYF
TRBV7-9	NA	many	TRBJ1-2	CASSPRTENFYGYTF
TRBV20-1	NA	NA	TRBJ1-1	CSAVRPGDDTEAFF
TRBV15	NA	many	TRBJ1-6	CATSRDRVPTPLHF
TRBV7-8	NA	NA	TRBJ2-2	CASSPRGSSNTGELVF
TRBV10-3	NA	many	TRBJ2-5	CAISGGQQETQYF
TRBV7-2	NA	NA	TRBJ2-7	CASSLAHPQGPYEQYF
TRBV7-8	NA	NA	TRBJ1-1	CASRKWRENTEAFF
TRBV10-3	NA	many	TRBJ2-7	CAISEMKTVSSYEQYF
TRBV9	NA	NA	TRBJ2-2	CASSVRDDPGYTGELFF
TRBV7-9	TRBD1	NA	TRBJ2-5	CASSRWTGGETQYF
TRBV29-1	NA	many	TRBJ2-2	CSVGTSVQGTGELFF
TRBV25-1	NA	many	TRBJ1-6	CASSESANSPLHF
TRBV5-8	NA	few	TRBJ2-6	CASSNRSLPGANVLTF
TRBV20-1	NA	NA	TRBJ2-7	CSASWQGSSYEQYF
TRBV20-1	NA	NA	TRBJ2-6	CSARQFSGANVLTF
TRBV20-1	NA	NA	TRBJ2-7	CSAIRGGGFPYEQYF
TRBV12-3/TRBV12-4	TRBD1	few	TRBJ2-5	CASSQRQGTETQYF
TRBV5-6	NA	NA	TRBJ2-7	CASRLLSSYEQYF
TRBV28	TRBD2	once	TRBJ2-5	CASRGLAGGRGETQYF
TRBV20-1	NA	few	TRBJ1-1	CSARDPAGNTEAFF
TRBV25-1	NA	many	TRBJ2-7	CASSEGVYEQYF
TRBV19	TRBD1	NA	TRBJ1-4	CASSPLDRENEKLFF
TRBV2	NA	many	TRBJ1-5	CASSDPLGGIPRQPQHF
TRBV19	NA	many	TRBJ1-6	CASNLPTGQGNSPLHF
TRBV7-2	NA	many	TRBJ2-6	CASSLRPSSGANVLTF
TRBV29-1	TRBD1	once	TRBJ1-1	CSALTGDNEQFF
TRBV20-1	TRBD1	NA	TRBJ2-2	CSATRQGANTGELFF
TRBV2	NA	NA	TRBJ2-7	CASSLVFGASGEQYF
TRBV7-9	TRBD1	NA	TRBJ1-4	CASSSDRVNEKLFF
TRBV10-3	NA	NA	TRBJ1-4	CAISEANQGTEKLFF
TRBV6-5	NA	NA	TRBJ2-7	CASSYGRFNEQYF
TRBV25-1	TRBD2	few	TRBJ2-2	CASSLASGGSGELFF
TRBV2	NA	few	TRBJ2-6	CASRDLEDAPSGANVLTF
TRBV2	TRBD1	NA	TRBJ1-2	CVSYGQGVNYGYTF